Shown below are 3 T cell receptor beta chains from a single sample sequenced in a study of cytomegalovirus exposure and HLA in healthy donors (dated by TCRdb to the late 2010s). The library was obtained by the immunoSEQ multiplex PCR assay. For the multiplex PCR, a mixture combining 60 forward primers for TCR Vbeta segments and 13 reverse primers for TCR Jbeta segments was used. Here the immuneACCESS table is served through TCRdb, limited to in-frame sequences with V and J called. Missing clones are a known gap in these copies; in checked studies unresolved V genes cover under half, and the rest lacks a known reason. This sample's table has entries for 130,000 to 150,000 clones. The ten largest clones take up under 3.5% of the sample. Sequencing input: PBMCs. Receptors were obtained from a man aged 35 to 55 in good health and CMV-seronegative.

This chain uses TRBV4-1 with TRBJ1-5; D remains ambiguous. Germline V lookup: CDR1 MGHRA, CDR2 YSYEKL. This CDR3 comprises 16 residues. V lost 3 bases, J lost 4 bases, and 16 bases lay in between. The CDR3 reads CASSQEGGLRNQPQHF. The CDR3 DNA is TGCGCCAGCAGCCAGGAGGGCGGGTTAAGGAATCAGCCCCAGCATTTT.

The chain links TRBV7-9 to TRBJ2-3; TRBD2 aligns across 11 bases. The length of the CDR3 is 16 residues. V was clipped by 5 bases and J by 0 bases; unmatched bases: 4. The germline CDR1 and CDR2 sequences are SEHNR and FQNEAQ (reference sequence). In nucleotides, the CDR3 is TGTGCCAGCAGCACACTAGCGGGGGTTAGCACAGATACGCAGTATTTT. It codes for CASSTLAGVSTDTQYF.

The chain combines TRBV19 with TRBJ1-5; D is undetermined. Germline V gene sequence: CDR1 LNHDA, CDR2 SQIVND (reference sequence). V lost 6 bases, J lost 3 bases, and 9 bases lay in between. This CDR3 spans 13 amino acids. CDR3 DNA: TGTGCCAGTAGGTTCGGTATCAATCAGCCCCAGCATTTT. This translates into CASRFGINQPQHF.